The 27 T cell receptor beta chains in this list originate from one sample, sequenced in a study of CD8 T cells in ankylosing spondylitis (dated by TCRdb to 2016 to 2017). The antigens these receptors bind are not known. Preparation of the library involved 5' RACE. Data came from an Illumina HiSeq 2500. The raw public data were reprocessed by TCRdb itself: fastp quality trimming at Q25, MiXCR clonotype calling, in-frame beta chains only. Rows are unified per CDR3 protein, each entry keeping the most common DNA and genes. The sample records 500,000 or so distinct CDR3 sequences, about 5.2% of which are singletons. Of the sample, 3.5% is held by the ten largest clones. What the authors observed across the whole study: A TCR beta motif of 7 or 8 highly homologous amino acid variants appeared characteristic of blood from ankylosing spondylitis patients.

The sequenced sample was blood, either unsorted or a sorted T cell fraction (not recorded which). These receptors were obtained from a male donor with ankylosing spondylitis.

Concerning this clonotype itself: Possible read error: a much larger clone is one base away. The chain has TRBV5-1 and TRBJ2-2; 7 bases line up with TRBD2. Germline V gives CDR1 SGHRS, CDR2 YFSETQ. CDR3 length: 14 amino acids. V was clipped by 0 bases and J by 6 bases; unmatched bases: 2. The CDR3 here is CASSLAGRPGELFF. DNA of the CDR3: TGCGCCAGCAGCTTGGCCGGGAGGCCCGGGGAGCTGTTTTTT.

This clonotype was picked up many times. The chain combines TRBV20-1 with TRBJ2-7; 7 positions agree with TRBD1. There are 14 residues in the CDR3. Germline V lookup: CDR1 DFQATT, CDR2 SNEGSKA (reference sequence). With 1 base clipped from V and 2 bases from J, the junction kept 5 bases outside the gene matches. The DNA for the CDR3 is TGCAGTGCTAGAGGCCCCACAGGGGCCTACGAGCAGTACTTC. Its translation: CSARGPTGAYEQYF.

This clonotype was counted at least ten times. V is TRBV27 and J is TRBJ2-3, with a possible D match to TRBD1 (6 bases). Germline CDR1 is MNHEY and CDR2 is SMNVEV (reference sequence). The CDR3 consists of 15 residues. With 5 bases removed from V and 2 bases from J, the gap between germline ends came to 14 bases. The CDR3 here is CASSPAQGITDTQYF. For the CDR3, the DNA is TGTGCCAGCAGTCCGGCTCAGGGGATCACAGATACGCAGTATTTT.

The rearrangement uses TRBV7-9 and TRBJ2-7; TRBD2 might be the D (5 bases). The V gene's germline CDR1 is SEHNR and CDR2 FQNEAQ (reference sequence). V lost 2 bases, J lost 5 bases, and 7 bases lay in between. This CDR3 spans 12 amino acids. As DNA, the CDR3 is TGTGCCAGCAGCTTAAGAGCGGACGAGCAGTACTTC. Protein sequence: CASSLRADEQYF.

This clonotype was detected many times. In DNA, the CDR3 is TGTGCCAGCAGTTATGGGACATCCAGCTATGGCTACACCTTC. Its protein product is CASSYGTSSYGYTF. The V gene is TRBV6-2 or TRBV6-3, the J gene TRBJ1-2; tentative D call: TRBD1 (6 bases). From germline, CDR1 is MNHEY and CDR2 SVGEGT. The CDR3 sequence is 14 residues long. V was cut by 3 bases and J by 4 bases, with 12 bases left in between.

This clonotype was seen more than once but under ten times. The chain recombines TRBV27 with TRBJ2-7; 7 bases are a match to TRBD2. Germline V lookup: CDR1 MNHEY, CDR2 SMNVEV (reference sequence). V shed 3 bases and J 2 bases; nucleotides not matched to a gene: 7. This CDR3 spans 15 amino acids. This chain's CDR3 is CASSFGRGAPYEQYF. The CDR3 DNA reads TGTGCCAGCAGTTTTGGGAGGGGAGCTCCCTACGAGCAGTACTTC.

This clonotype was seen at least ten times. The chain employs TRBV28 and TRBJ2-7, with D tentatively TRBD1 (5 bases). The germline V gene has CDR1 MDHEN and CDR2 SYDVKM. The CDR3 totals 13 residues. Trimming left V 3 bases short and J 4 bases short, with 10 bases between. The CDR3 loop is CASSFGARYEQYF. The CDR3 nucleotides read TGTGCCAGCAGTTTTGGGGCGCGTTACGAGCAGTACTTC. The full variable domain, rest sourced from reference TRBV28 and TRBJ2-7, is DVKVTQSSRYLVKRTGEKVFLECVQDMDHENMFWYRQDPGLGLRLIYFSYDVKMKEKGDIPEGYSVSREKKERFSLILESASTNQTSMYLCASSFGARYEQYFGPGTRLTVT.

The sample holds many counts of this clonotype. The chain is built from TRBV5-1 and TRBJ2-2; TRBD2 aligns across 10 bases. Germline trimming cut 0 bases from V and 4 bases from J; bases unmatched to any gene: 3. Germline CDR1 SGHRS, CDR2 YFSETQ. The CDR3 is 16 amino acids. The CDR3 sequence is CASSLVIAGGTGELFF. The CDR3 bases are TGCGCCAGCAGCTTGGTAATAGCGGGAGGCACCGGGGAGCTGTTTTTT.

The chain carries TRBV20-1 and TRBJ2-3, with 9 bases aligning to TRBD2. The CDR3 contains 15 residues. The germline gives CDR1 DFQATT, CDR2 SNEGSKA (reference sequence). V gave up 2 bases and J gave up 1 base; unmatched junction bases: 4. Written as DNA, the CDR3 is TGCAGTGCTAGATCCCCTAGCGGGGGCACAGATACGCAGTATTTT. This sequence encodes CSARSPSGGTDTQYF.

At least ten counts were recorded for this clonotype. The chain has TRBV28 and TRBJ2-3, with D perhaps TRBD2 (6 bases). The CDR3 runs 15 residues. Trimming left V 6 bases short and J 0 bases short, with 13 bases between. Germline CDR1 is MDHEN and CDR2 is SYDVKM. In nucleotides, the CDR3 is TGTGCCAGCAGCGTCCGGGACTGGAGCACAGATACGCAGTATTTT. Residues: CASSVRDWSTDTQYF.

This clonotype was seen repeatedly, ten times or more. The chain carries TRBV10-3 and TRBJ2-7, with a possible D match to TRBD2 (7 bases). V shed 10 bases and J shed 6 bases, with 16 bases lying between them. There are 12 residues in the CDR3. In germline, CDR1 is ENHRY, CDR2 SYGVKD. The CDR3 region has the DNA TGTGCCACCCACGGGGGGCCGGGCGAGCAGTACTTC. Protein sequence: CATHGGPGEQYF.

The sample holds many counts of this clonotype. The rearrangement joins TRBV5-1 to TRBJ1-4; 12 bases match TRBD1. The CDR3 length is 19 residues. V trimming: 2 bases; J trimming: 1 base; junction bases outside the gene matches: 9. Germline CDR1 SGHRS, CDR2 YFSETQ. For the CDR3, the DNA is TGCGCCAGCAGCTTACTTCCCGGGACAGGGGGCGGAACTAATGAAAAACTGTTTTTT. The encoded protein is CASSLLPGTGGGTNEKLFF.

This clonotype was counted at least ten times. The rearrangement links TRBV5-6 to TRBJ2-5, with TRBD1 matching over 7 bases. Germline V gene sequence: CDR1 SGHDT, CDR2 YYEEEE. V dropped 5 bases and J dropped 10; count of bases not matched to a gene: 17. The CDR3 contains 15 residues. The CDR3 DNA reads as TGTGCCAGCAGTCCGACAAGACAGGGTCAAGTCGGCCAGTACTTC. As protein: CASSPTRQGQVGQYF.

This clonotype was observed many times. The chain links TRBV5-1 to TRBJ2-7; D tentatively reads TRBD1 or TRBD2 (6 bases each). This CDR3 is 14 amino acids long. Germline CDR1 reads SGHRS; CDR2 reads YFSETQ. The V end lost 4 bases, the J end lost 7 bases, and 18 bases lay between the germline ends. In DNA form, the CDR3 reads TGCGCCAGCAGCCCCCGACAGGCGCGGGATGAGCAGTACTTC. It encodes CASSPRQARDEQYF. Supplemented by reference TRBV5-1 and TRBJ2-7, the full variable domain reads KAGVTQTPRYLIKTRGQQVTLSCSPISGHRSVSWYQQTPGQGLQFLFEYFSETQRNKGNFPGRFSGRQFSNSRSEMNVSTLELGDSALYLCASSPRQARDEQYFGPGTRLTVT.

Many counts were recorded for this clonotype. The CDR3 reads CASSIEGDRGRKLFF. DNA for the CDR3: TGTGCCAGCAGCATAGAGGGGGACAGGGGAAGAAAACTGTTTTTT. This chain connects TRBV7-9 to TRBJ1-4; 10 nucleotides match TRBD1. This CDR3 is 15 amino acids long. With 5 bases clipped from V and 10 bases from J, the junction kept 10 bases outside the gene matches. From germline, CDR1 is SEHNR and CDR2 FQNEAQ (reference sequence).

At least ten counts were recorded for this clonotype. V is TRBV28 and J is TRBJ1-1; D call uncertain. V lost 3 bases and J lost 4, with 15 bases in between. The CDR3 has 15 amino acids. CDR1 MDHEN and CDR2 SYDVKM come from the germline V gene. Written as DNA, the CDR3 is TGTGCCAGCAGTTTGGGCGGTGGGGAAGCCACTGAAGCTTTCTTT. Translating gives CASSLGGGEATEAFF.

This clonotype was recorded many times. The V gene is TRBV29-1, the J gene TRBJ2-2; tentative D call: TRBD2 (6 bases). V lost 3 bases and J lost 5, with 13 bases in between. Per germline, CDR1 SQVTM and CDR2 ANQGSEA. The CDR3 is 14 residues long. CDR3 sequence reads: CSVEGRLETGELFF. In nucleotides, the CDR3 is TGCAGCGTTGAGGGGAGGTTGGAGACCGGGGAGCTGTTTTTT.

Many counts were recorded for this clonotype. The J gene is TRBJ1-5, the V gene TRBV20-1; a weak D match, TRBD1 (6 bases). The germline V gene encodes CDR1 DFQATT and CDR2 SNEGSKA (reference sequence). Trimming stripped 3 bases from V and 7 bases from J, with 16 bases between. The CDR3 is 14 amino acids. Written as DNA, the CDR3 is TGCAGTGCTAGTGGCAGGGGCTCGGGGCAGCCCCAGCATTTT. Its translation is CSASGRGSGQPQHF.

This clonotype was detected ten times or more. The chain couples TRBV5-1 to TRBJ1-1; D remains ambiguous. CDR1 and CDR2 from the germline V gene are SGHRS and YFSETQ. The CDR3 is 15 residues long. V was shortened by 5 bases and J by 0 bases, with 14 bases between the two germline ends. This CDR3 reads CASRAYGNLNTEAFF. CDR3 coding DNA: TGCGCCAGCAGGGCCTACGGGAATTTGAACACTGAAGCTTTCTTT.

The sample holds many counts of this clonotype. The rearrangement links TRBV4-3 to TRBJ1-2; tentative D call: TRBD1 (5 bases). The CDR3 covers 14 residues. CDR1 LGHNA and CDR2 YSLEER come from the germline V gene. V was cut by 0 bases and J by 4 bases, with 9 bases left in between. Here the CDR3 DNA reads TGCGCCAGCAGCCAAGATTTGGGACCCTATGGCTACACCTTC. It yields the protein CASSQDLGPYGYTF.

There are many counts of this clonotype. V gene TRBV6-2 or TRBV6-3 combines with J gene TRBJ2-7; possible D gene TRBD2, 6 bases. CDR1 and CDR2 from the germline V gene are MNHEY and SVGEGT. This CDR3 is 12 amino acids long. Deletions cut 6 bases from V and 5 bases from J, with 11 bases between. DNA of the CDR3: TGTGCCAGCAGGGAGGGGATCCACGAGCAGTACTTC. Amino acid sequence: CASREGIHEQYF.

This clonotype was observed at least ten times. This chain joins TRBV6-1 and TRBJ1-5; a possible D gene is TRBD1 (6 bases). The CDR3 extends over 15 amino acids. Germline CDR1 MNHNS, CDR2 SASEGT. The V gene lost 3 bases and the J gene lost 4 bases, with 13 bases spanning the gap. The CDR3 sequence is CASSDKTGYNQPQHF. CDR3 DNA sequence: TGTGCCAGCAGTGACAAGACAGGCTATAATCAGCCCCAGCATTTT.

This clonotype was seen a handful of times. The V gene is TRBV4-1, the J gene TRBJ2-7; TRBD1 matches 7 bases. The length of the CDR3 is 18 residues. Per germline, CDR1 MGHRA and CDR2 YSYEKL. V lost 5 bases, J lost 3 bases, and 19 bases stayed unmatched. The CDR3 DNA reads as TGCGCCAGCAGCTCCATCGGTGTTAAGGGACAGAAGATCTACGAGCAGTACTTC. Residues: CASSSIGVKGQKIYEQYF.

The table lists this clonotype with many counts. The rearrangement joins TRBV29-1 to TRBJ2-1, with 7 nucleotides matching TRBD1. Trimming at V came to 4 bases and at J to 9 bases, leaving 3 bases not matched to a gene. The CDR3 has 11 amino acids. Germline V lookup: CDR1 SQVTM, CDR2 ANQGSEA. CDR3 sequence: CSVVRDSEQFF. In DNA form, the CDR3 reads TGCAGCGTTGTCCGGGACAGTGAGCAGTTCTTC.

This clonotype was found a few times. The chain carries TRBV7-8 and TRBJ1-5; D gene uncertain. Germline V gene lookup returns CDR1 SGHVS and CDR2 FQNEAQ. CDR3 length: 13 residues. V lost 0 bases to trimming and J lost 5 bases, with 5 bases between them. CDR3 bases: TGTGCCAGCAGCTTAGCGGAAGATCAGCCCCAGCATTTT. It encodes CASSLAEDQPQHF. The full variable domain, in which reference TRBV7-8 and TRBJ1-5 provide the parts outside the CDR3, is GAGVSQSPRYKVAKRGQDVALRCDPISGHVSLFWYQQALGQGPEFLTYFQNEAQLDKSGLPSDRFFAERPEGSVSTLKIQRTQQEDSAVYLCASSLAEDQPQHFGDGTRLSIL.

This clonotype was seen repeatedly, ten times or more. The chain combines TRBV3-1 with TRBJ1-2; D uncertain. The V and J ends lost 0 bases and 4 bases respectively, with 3 bases between them. This CDR3 is built from 12 residues. Germline lookup yields CDR1 LGHDT and CDR2 YNNKEL (reference sequence). This chain's CDR3 is CASSQDTYGYTF. The CDR3 nucleotides read TGTGCCAGCAGCCAAGATACCTATGGCTACACCTTC.

As concerns this clonotype: A much larger clone lies one base from this, so it may be a read error. The chain combines TRBV9 with TRBJ2-3; no reliable D call. The J call is in doubt because the DNA end fits TRBJ1-5 better. Looked up from germline, CDR1 is SGDLS and CDR2 is YYNGEE. The CDR3 has 16 residues. CDR3 region: CASTLGGGGYTDTQHF. DNA for the CDR3: TGTGCCAGCACCCTAGGTGGAGGCGGTTACACAGATACGCAGCATTTT.